The 6 T cell receptor beta chains given below trace back to one sample, sequenced in a study of radiotherapy plus CTLA-4 blockade in lung cancer (dated by TCRdb to 2017 to 2018). Preparation of the library involved the immunoSEQ multiplex PCR assay. This immuneACCESS table, as held by TCRdb, lists in-frame sequences with V and J called but not all clones. Of the missing ones, under half trace to an unresolved V gene in checked studies; the others have no known cause. In this sample the table shows around 110,000 clones, over 75% of which occur a single time. In total, the top ten clones hold 2% to 2.5% of the sample. The sample was peripheral blood, taken from a patient treated with radiotherapy plus ipilimumab. All receptors derive from a human donor with non-small cell lung cancer that progressed on radiotherapy plus ipilimumab. Some clones in this sample may be carry-over from other donors' samples.

The rearrangement uses TRBV9 and TRBJ1-2; TRBD1 is a possible D gene (6 bases). Germline CDR1 reads SGDLS; CDR2 reads YYNGEE. The CDR3 length is 20 residues. V gave up 0 bases and J gave up 4 bases, with 28 bases separating them. The CDR3 sequence is CASSVDKQGRGPGWSYGYTF. CDR3 nucleotide sequence: TGTGCCAGCAGCGTAGACAAACAGGGTAGGGGACCGGGTTGGTCCTATGGCTACACCTTC.

This clone has just one count. V and J are TRBV4-3 and TRBJ2-3; tentatively, D is TRBD1 or TRBD2 (6 bases each). V was clipped by 5 bases and J by 0 bases, with 12 bases between them. This CDR3 region has 15 residues. Germline V gives CDR1 LGHNA, CDR2 YSLEER. CDR3 residues: CASSWGAVSTDTQYF. The CDR3 DNA follows: TGCGCCAGCAGCTGGGGGGCGGTCAGCACAGATACGCAGTATTTT.

The V gene is TRBV7-6, the J gene TRBJ1-2; perhaps TRBD1 as D (6 bases). Between the trimmed V and J ends, which lost 4 bases and 8 bases, there was a span of 26 bases. The CDR3 is 17 amino acids. Per the germline V gene, CDR1 is SGHVS and CDR2 is FNYEAQ. CDR3 in amino acids: CASSSGPTAQGLRGYTF. CDR3 sequence (DNA): TGTGCCAGCAGCTCCGGGCCGACCGCACAGGGCCTGCGGGGCTACACCTTC.

The V gene is TRBV5-4, the J gene TRBJ2-6, with D unresolved. V was cut by 4 bases and J by 0 bases, with 8 bases left in between. The germline CDR1 and CDR2 sequences are SGHNT and YYREEE (reference sequence). CDR3 length: 15 amino acids. CDR3 DNA: TGTGCCAGCAGCCGATTTTACTCTGGGGCCAACGTCCTGACTTTC. Protein: CASSRFYSGANVLTF.

The rearrangement uses TRBV18 and TRBJ1-6; D is possibly TRBD1 (5 bases). Trimming pared 2 bases from V and 9 bases from J, leaving 11 bases between. The CDR3 runs to 14 residues. The V gene's germline CDR1 is KGHSH and CDR2 LQKENI. Here the CDR3 reads CASSPGALFSPLHF. For the CDR3, the DNA is TGTGCCAGCTCACCAGGGGCACTTTTTTCACCCCTCCACTTT.

This sequence joins TRBV29-1 and TRBJ2-2, with 8 bases fitting TRBD1. Losses at the gene ends were 6 bases for V and 7 bases for J; bases not matched to a gene: 7. The CDR3 spans 13 residues. Germline CDR1 SQVTM, CDR2 ANQGSEA. The CDR3 nucleotides read TGCAGCGTCGTACAGGGGGTAGGCGGGGAGCTGTTTTTT. This sequence encodes CSVVQGVGGELFF.